These 29 T cell receptor beta chains were all obtained from the same sample, sequenced in a study of beta chain features in type 1 diabetes listed by TCRdb under 2018. Antigens of these TCRs are unknown. General conclusions and limits of the study: A moderate but significant shortening of TCRB CDR3 length was observed in type 1 diabetes patients in all four CD4+ subsets.

Library preparation used the immunoSEQ multiplex PCR assay. The entire amount of isolated RNA was reverse transcribed using the High Capacity cDNA Reverse Transcription Kit, so the sequenced TCRB transcripts were expressed ones. TCRdb's version of the immuneACCESS table is confined to in-frame rearrangements and falls short of the full clone set. An unresolved V gene accounts for under half of the shortfall where checked; the remainder is of unknown origin. The sample includes about 370,000 clones, with over 8.5% observed a single time. The ten largest clonotypes hold over 0.45% of the sample. Sequenced: central memory CD4+ T cells from blood. These TCRs come from a young man with type 1 diabetes.

V is TRBV5-1 and J is TRBJ2-5; D is ambiguous. V gave up 0 bases and J gave up 3 bases, with 24 bases separating them. The CDR3 runs 19 residues. Germline V gene lookup returns CDR1 SGHRS and CDR2 YFSETQ. The DNA of the CDR3 is TGCGCCAGCAGCTTGGAGGGTCTTCTGATGCTTGACTTAAAAGAGACCCAGTACTTC. Amino acids: CASSLEGLLMLDLKETQYF.

This chain joins TRBV6-5 and TRBJ2-7; no clear D gene. The germline V and J ends were trimmed by 5 bases and 7 bases, with 18 bases remaining between them. The CDR3 contains 14 residues. Germline V gene lookup returns CDR1 MNHEY and CDR2 SVGAGI. CDR3 DNA sequence: TGTGCCAGCAGTGAACAGCTCTCCTACGAGGAGCAGTACTTC. Translated: CASSEQLSYEEQYF.

CDR3 bases: TGTGCCAGCAGCTTCTCGGGAGAAGAGACCCAGTACTTC. Protein sequence: CASSFSGEETQYF. The V gene is TRBV7-8, the J gene TRBJ2-5; maybe TRBD2 (6 bases). The germline V gene has CDR1 SGHVS and CDR2 FQNEAQ. There are 13 residues in the CDR3. Trimming shortened V by 3 bases and J by 3 bases, and 8 bases separated the two germline ends.

This rearrangement joins TRBV6-1 to TRBJ2-7; D is perhaps TRBD1 or TRBD2 (5 bases each). V was cut by 5 bases and J by 3 bases, with 17 bases left in between. CDR3 length equals 15 residues. Germline lookup yields CDR1 MNHNS and CDR2 SASEGT. In DNA form, the CDR3 reads TGTGCCAGCAGTCCCCCGGGGCGGGTCCTCTACGAGCAGTACTTC. Translating gives CASSPPGRVLYEQYF.

This clone was counted a few times. V gene TRBV6-6 combines with J gene TRBJ2-1, with 7 bases matching TRBD1. This CDR3 is built from 13 residues. V lost 6 bases and J lost 7; bases outside the gene matches: 6. Germline assignment: CDR1 MNHNY and CDR2 SVGAGI (reference sequence). The chain's CDR3 is CASRMTGSNEQFF. Here the CDR3 DNA reads TGTGCCAGCAGAATGACAGGGAGTAATGAGCAGTTCTTC.

The chain is built from TRBV5-1 and TRBJ2-7; weak D call: TRBD1 (6 bases). Germline CDR1 is SGHRS and CDR2 is YFSETQ. This CDR3 is built from 14 residues. V was pared by 1 base and J by 3 bases, with 11 bases between. This CDR3 reads CASSLNAGDYEQYF. The CDR3 nucleotides are TGCGCCAGCAGCTTGAATGCAGGGGACTACGAGCAGTACTTC.

V gene TRBV5-1 combines with J gene TRBJ1-5, with TRBD1 identical over 8 bases. The germline CDR1 and CDR2 sequences are SGHRS and YFSETQ. The CDR3 runs to 15 residues. V dropped 4 bases and J dropped 3; count of bases not matched to a gene: 6. The CDR3 nucleotides are TGCGCCAGCAGCATGGGACAGGCAGCCAATCAGCCCCAGCATTTT. It encodes CASSMGQAANQPQHF.

This clone came up a few times. The chain employs TRBV27 and TRBJ1-1; D might be TRBD1 (5 bases). V lost 0 bases and J 9 bases, leaving 11 bases between the germline ends. CDR3 length equals 13 residues. CDR1 MNHEY and CDR2 SMNVEV come from the germline V gene (reference sequence). The DNA of the CDR3 is TGTGCCAGCAGTTTATCGAATGAGGGGAAAGCTTTCTTT. Protein: CASSLSNEGKAFF.

The CDR3 DNA is TGTGCCAGCAGTCCTTCTGGGACAGGGAGCTACGAGCAGTACTTC. Translation: CASSPSGTGSYEQYF. The gene calls are TRBV7-2 and TRBJ2-7; TRBD1 agrees at 9 bases. Trimming at V came to 6 bases and at J to 3 bases, leaving 9 bases not matched to a gene. The CDR3 sequence is 15 residues long. From germline, CDR1 is SGHTA and CDR2 FQGNSA.

The V gene is TRBV7-9, the J gene TRBJ1-4; 9 nucleotides agree with TRBD1. The CDR3 is 15 amino acids. V lost 5 bases, J lost 1 base, and 2 bases stayed unmatched. Per the germline V gene, CDR1 is SEHNR and CDR2 is FQNEAQ (reference sequence). CDR3 sequence (DNA): TGTGCCAGCAGCCCGGACAGGGGAACTAATGAAAAACTGTTTTTT. It translates to CASSPDRGTNEKLFF.

V and J are TRBV5-6 and TRBJ2-5, with 8 bases lining up with TRBD1. V was pared by 5 bases and J by 1 base, with 1 base of the junction left unmatched. The CDR3 length is 13 residues. CDR1 is SGHDT, CDR2 YYEEEE, per germline. The CDR3 here is CASRGQGQETQYF. The CDR3 DNA is TGTGCCAGCAGAGGACAGGGCCAAGAGACCCAGTACTTC.

The rearrangement uses TRBV19 and TRBJ2-1, with D tentatively TRBD2 (6 bases). V dropped 0 bases and J dropped 7 bases, with 13 bases sitting between them. The germline V gene encodes CDR1 LNHDA and CDR2 SQIVND (reference sequence). The CDR3 is 15 residues long. CDR3 bases: TGTGCCAGTAGTATAGAGGGATTGGGAGGTAATGAGCAGTTCTTC. The encoded protein is CASSIEGLGGNEQFF.

The rearrangement uses TRBV5-8 and TRBJ2-1; 12 bases line up with TRBD2. The CDR3 consists of 18 residues. The germline V gene encodes CDR1 SGHTS and CDR2 YDEGEE. The junction had 12 bases not matched to a gene; V was cut back by 1 base and J by 7 bases. CDR3 residues: CASSLSLTSGRTRNEQFF. The DNA for the CDR3 is TGTGCCAGCAGCTTGTCCCTGACTAGCGGGAGAACGAGGAATGAGCAGTTCTTC.

This clone was observed a few times. The genes are TRBV4-3 and TRBJ1-1; no definite D call. The CDR3 extends over 15 amino acids. V was cut by 0 bases and J by 5 bases, with 13 bases left in between. From germline, CDR1 is LGHNA and CDR2 YSLEER. The CDR3, as DNA: TGCGCCAGCAGCCAAGATCTCGGGGAGGAAACTGAAGCTTTCTTT. Encoded protein: CASSQDLGEETEAFF.

The chain couples TRBV6-5 to TRBJ2-7, with 7 positions matching TRBD2. Germline assignment: CDR1 MNHEY and CDR2 SVGAGI. Unmatched junction bases numbered 5, after V lost 6 bases and J lost 3 bases. This CDR3 spans 13 amino acids. The CDR3 is CASSGLDVYEQYF. CDR3 bases: TGTGCCAGCAGCGGACTAGACGTCTACGAGCAGTACTTC.

This chain links TRBV9 with TRBJ2-1, with D hard to call. CDR1 is SGDLS, CDR2 YYNGEE, per germline. The CDR3 contains 14 residues. V lost 3 bases and J 9 bases, leaving 16 bases between the germline ends. In nucleotides, the CDR3 is TGTGCCAGCAGCGGGGGTAATCTGGGATCTGAGCAGTTCTTC. The encoded protein is CASSGGNLGSEQFF. Variable domain in full (rest from reference TRBV9 and TRBJ2-1): DSGVTQTPKHLITATGQRVTLRCSPRSGDLSVYWYQQSLDQGLQFLIQYYNGEERAKGNILERFSAQQFPDLHSELNLSSLELGDSALYFCASSGGNLGSEQFFGPGTRLTVL.

The V and J genes are TRBV18 and TRBJ2-7; the D gene is possibly TRBD1 (5 bases). Germline V lookup: CDR1 KGHSH, CDR2 LQKENI. CDR3 size: 14 residues. The germline V and J ends were trimmed by 2 bases and 7 bases, with 15 bases remaining between them. For the CDR3, the DNA is TGTGCCAGCTCACCAAGACAGACAGAAGAGGAGCAGTACTTC. Translation gives CASSPRQTEEEQYF.

V usage is TRBV7-9 and J usage is TRBJ1-2, with 8 bases that match TRBD1. Germline CDR1 reads SEHNR; CDR2 reads FQNEAQ (reference sequence). Unmatched junction bases numbered 8, after V lost 5 bases and J lost 6 bases. The CDR3 has 14 residues. Here the CDR3 reads CASSVLDRAHGYTF. The CDR3 nucleotides are TGTGCCAGCAGCGTCTTGGACAGGGCACATGGCTACACCTTC.

This chain links TRBV6-6 with TRBJ2-5; D gene unclear. V was cut by 4 bases and J by 2 bases, with 5 bases left in between. CDR3 length: 12 residues. Germline CDR1 MNHNY, CDR2 SVGAGI (reference sequence). CDR3 coding DNA: TGTGCCAGCAGTTTGGGACAAGAGACCCAGTACTTC. Translating gives CASSLGQETQYF.

The chain has TRBV1 and TRBJ2-7; TRBD1 is the table's D call and was not checked against the DNA. TRBV1 represents a pseudogene. This CDR3 comprises 17 residues. CDR3 DNA: TGCACCAGCAGCCATGAGGGGACGACAGGGGGTTCCTACGAGCAGTACTTC. Translation gives CTSSHEGTTGGSYEQYF.

This chain links TRBV5-1 with TRBJ2-3, with D tentatively TRBD2 (6 bases). Germline CDR1 is SGHRS and CDR2 is YFSETQ. CDR3 size: 13 residues. The V gene lost 4 bases and the J gene lost 4 bases, with 10 bases spanning the gap. The CDR3: CASSPEGSDTQYF. The CDR3 DNA reads as TGCGCCAGCAGCCCGGAGGGGTCAGATACGCAGTATTTT.

The rearrangement uses TRBV27 and TRBJ1-2; 10 nucleotides align to TRBD1. The CDR3 totals 16 residues. V gave up 6 bases and J gave up 8 bases; unmatched junction bases: 15. Per germline, CDR1 MNHEY and CDR2 SMNVEV (reference sequence). CDR3 nucleotides: TGTGCCAGCAGCTTCCGTCCCGGGACAGGGGCTAGCGGCTACACCTTC. As protein: CASSFRPGTGASGYTF.

The gene calls are TRBV19 and TRBJ2-2; 12 nucleotides align to TRBD2. CDR3 size: 17 residues. J lost 5 bases, V lost 1 base, and 5 bases had no gene match. Germline-derived CDR1 and CDR2 are LNHDA and SQIVND (reference sequence). CDR3 bases: TGTGCCAGTAGTATAGGACTAGCGGGAGTAGGGACCGGGGAGCTGTTTTTT. This codes for CASSIGLAGVGTGELFF.

The chain couples TRBV18 to TRBJ2-5, with D possibly matching TRBD1 (6 bases). The CDR3 spans 16 residues. V lost 0 bases and J lost 5, with 16 bases in between. Germline CDR1 is KGHSH and CDR2 is LQKENI. CDR3 residues: CASSPPNQGFGETQYF. CDR3 DNA: TGTGCCAGCTCACCACCGAATCAGGGGTTCGGGGAGACCCAGTACTTC.

The V gene is TRBV2, the J gene TRBJ2-3; possibly TRBD2 for D (5 bases). The V and J ends lost 6 bases and 1 base respectively, with 8 bases between them. Germline V gene lookup returns CDR1 SNHLY and CDR2 FYNNEI. The CDR3 is 13 residues long. The CDR3 region has the DNA TGTGCCAGCAGCGGAGGAGGCACAGATACGCAGTATTTT. Translating gives CASSGGGTDTQYF.

This clone was observed a few times. The chain joins TRBV6-6 to TRBJ2-5; either TRBD1 or TRBD2 may supply D (5 bases each). This CDR3 is built from 12 residues. The V end was cut by 8 bases, the J end by 5 bases, with 12 bases between. CDR1 MNHNY and CDR2 SVGAGI come from the germline V gene (reference sequence). In DNA, the CDR3 is TGTGCCAGCGGGTCGGGGCCTGAGACCCAGTACTTC. Translating it yields CASGSGPETQYF.

The chain uses TRBV6-6 and TRBJ2-2, with TRBD1 identical over 10 bases. This CDR3 spans 16 amino acids. CDR1 is MNHNY and CDR2 is SVGAGI in the germline V gene (reference sequence). Trimming took 5 bases from V and 3 from J; bases not matched to a gene: 6. The DNA of the CDR3 is TGTGCCAGCAGTAGACAGGGGGCGCGGGACACCGGGGAGCTGTTTTTT. It encodes CASSRQGARDTGELFF.

This clone was seen more than once but under ten times. This rearrangement joins TRBV5-1 to TRBJ2-1; D not certain. The CDR3 length is 16 residues. Germline lookup yields CDR1 SGHRS and CDR2 YFSETQ. Trimming removed 1 base from V and 5 bases from J, with 16 bases in between. CDR3 protein: CASSLNGWALDNEQFF. The CDR3 region has the DNA TGCGCCAGCAGCTTGAACGGGTGGGCCCTCGACAATGAGCAGTTCTTC.

This clone has just a few counts. The junction departs from the called germline gene at one end, perhaps through a read error. The chain links TRBV7-7 to TRBJ2-7; D is possibly TRBD2 (5 bases). This CDR3 has 13 residues. Germline V gene data show CDR1 as SSHAT and CDR2 as FNYEAQ (reference sequence). Here the CDR3 reads CASSLAQSYEQYF. CDR3 in DNA: TGTGCTAGCAGCTTAGCGCAATCCTACGAGCAGTACTTC.